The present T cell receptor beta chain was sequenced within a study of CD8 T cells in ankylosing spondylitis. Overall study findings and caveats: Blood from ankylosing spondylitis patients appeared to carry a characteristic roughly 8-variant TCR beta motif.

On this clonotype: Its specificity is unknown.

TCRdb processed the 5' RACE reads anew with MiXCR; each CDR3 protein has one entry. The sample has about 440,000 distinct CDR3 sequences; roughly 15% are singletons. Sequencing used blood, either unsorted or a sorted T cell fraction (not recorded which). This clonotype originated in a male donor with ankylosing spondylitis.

The CDR3 protein is CASSREGRQIDGYTF. The CDR3 nucleotides read TGTGCCAGCAGCCGCGAGGGACGGCAGATCGATGGCTACACCTTC. The chain uses TRBV7-9 and TRBJ1-2; weak D call: TRBD1 (5 bases). CDR1 is SEHNR, CDR2 FQNEAQ, per germline (reference sequence). With 5 bases removed from V and 6 bases from J, the gap between germline ends came to 19 bases. The CDR3 covers 15 residues.